This TCR beta chain was captured in a study of OX40 agonist ivuxolimab in advanced cancers. Study-level background: The costimulatory receptor OX40 (CD134) was targeted by ivuxolimab, a fully human IgG2 agonistic monoclonal antibody. Prior anti-PD-1, anti-PD-L1 or anti-CTLA-4 therapy was permitted, and 35% to 40% of dose-escalation patients had received checkpoint inhibitors. Peripheral TCRbeta sequencing aimed to test whether ivuxolimab altered TCR sequence diversity and caused clonal T-cell expansion. Of the roughly 52 dose-escalation patients, hepatocellular carcinoma was present in around 20, melanoma in approximately 15, renal cell carcinoma in 9 and head and neck cancer in 9. Partial responses occurred in three dose-escalation patients: two with cutaneous melanoma and one with hepatocellular carcinoma. The paper describes the monotherapy dose-escalation part (N = 52 patients) of the phase I trial of ivuxolimab. In the dose-escalation cohort, nearly 85% of patients were male, and the mean age was approximately 60 years with a range of roughly 23 to 79. Intravenous ivuxolimab was administered to patients every 2 weeks at six dose levels: 0.01, 0.1, 0.3, 1.5, 3 and 10 mg/kg.

Overall results and qualifications from the work: Low levels of normalized T-cell clonal expansion were also seen in some nonresponding patients. At doses from 0.1 to 3.0 mg/kg, clonal expansion was seen in both CD4+ and CD8+ blood T cells between baseline and week 6. After ivuxolimab, more expanded clones were found on average in CD8+ T cells than in CD4+ T cells. The antigen specificity of the peripheral T cells that underwent clonal expansion was not determined. Partial responders in the 0.1-3.0 mg/kg groups had among the lowest normalized peripheral clonal expansion, especially among CD8+ T cells.

Between the V and J ends, shortened by 1 base and 3 bases respectively, the junction contains 15 bases. From the germline V gene, CDR1 is MGHRA and CDR2 is YSYEKL. Reading from cysteine to phenylalanine, the CDR3 counts 16 amino acids. The CDR3 DNA has 48 bases and is translated from base 1. Genomic DNA was extracted from sorted cells for sequencing of the TCRbeta CDR3 region. TCRbeta CDR3 regions were sequenced using the immunoSEQ Assay. TCRdb retrieved this table from immuneACCESS and kept in-frame rearrangements only. Not all clones are present; in checked studies, unresolved V genes account for under half, and no reason is known for the remainder. Recorded for this sample are about 68,000 clones; roughly four fifths of them occurred a single time. Together, the top ten hold roughly 10% of the sample. There are many counts of this clone. Its antigen is currently not known. No much larger clonotype is one base removed from it; base qualities were not supplied.

The trial excluded patients who had a history of autoimmune disease or were on systemic immunosuppression. In every dose cohort, peripheral blood was drawn for TCR sequencing at baseline, cycle 4 day 1, and cycle 7 day 1. The samples were drawn from a first-in-human, open-label, multicenter phase I dose-escalation trial of ivuxolimab. The trial enrolled adults with locally advanced or metastatic head and neck squamous cell, hepatocellular, melanoma or renal cell carcinoma. CD4+ and CD8+ T cells were sorted separately from peripheral blood before TCR sequencing. The sequence is built from TRBV4-1 and TRBJ1-2; D gene: possibly TRBD1, on 6 matching bases. The specimen was CD4+ or CD8+ T cells sorted from blood, collected in a trial of the OX40 agonist ivuxolimab. This sequence was found in an adult with an advanced solid tumor such as melanoma, head and neck, liver or kidney cancer. The base sequence is TGCGCCAGCAGCCAAGGGTTCAACAGGGAGGACTATGGCTACACCTTC. It encodes CASSQGFNREDYGYTF.